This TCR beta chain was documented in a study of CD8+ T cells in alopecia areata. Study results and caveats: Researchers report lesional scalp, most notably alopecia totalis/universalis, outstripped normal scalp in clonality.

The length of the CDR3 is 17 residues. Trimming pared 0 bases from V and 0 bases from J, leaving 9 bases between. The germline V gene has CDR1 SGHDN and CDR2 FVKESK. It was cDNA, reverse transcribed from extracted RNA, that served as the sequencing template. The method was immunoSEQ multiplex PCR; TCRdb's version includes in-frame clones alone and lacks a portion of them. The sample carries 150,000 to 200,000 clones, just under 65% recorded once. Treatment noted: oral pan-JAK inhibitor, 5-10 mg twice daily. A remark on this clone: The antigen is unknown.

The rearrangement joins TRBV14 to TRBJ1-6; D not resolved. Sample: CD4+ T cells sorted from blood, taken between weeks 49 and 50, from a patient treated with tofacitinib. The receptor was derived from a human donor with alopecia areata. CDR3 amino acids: CASSQDLASSYNSPLHF. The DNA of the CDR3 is TGTGCCAGCAGCCAAGATCTGGCGAGCTCCTATAATTCACCCCTCCACTTT.